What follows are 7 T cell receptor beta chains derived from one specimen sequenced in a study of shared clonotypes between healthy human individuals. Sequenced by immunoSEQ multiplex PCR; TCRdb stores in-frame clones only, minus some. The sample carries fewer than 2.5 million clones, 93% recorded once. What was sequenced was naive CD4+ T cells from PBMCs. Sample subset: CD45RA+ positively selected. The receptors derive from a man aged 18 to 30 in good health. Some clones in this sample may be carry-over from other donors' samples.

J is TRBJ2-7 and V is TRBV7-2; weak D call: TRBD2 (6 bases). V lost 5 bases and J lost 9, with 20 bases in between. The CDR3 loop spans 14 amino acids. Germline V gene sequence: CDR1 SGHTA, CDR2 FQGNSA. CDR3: CASSPTWWGSGQYF. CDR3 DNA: TGTGCCAGCAGCCCAACCTGGTGGGGTAGCGGGCAGTACTTC.

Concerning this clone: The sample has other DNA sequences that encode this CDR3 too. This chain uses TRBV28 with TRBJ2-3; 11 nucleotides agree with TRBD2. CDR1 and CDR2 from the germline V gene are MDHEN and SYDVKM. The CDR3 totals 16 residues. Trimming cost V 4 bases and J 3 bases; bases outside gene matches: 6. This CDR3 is CASSSLLAGGTDTQYF. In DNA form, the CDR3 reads TGTGCCAGCAGTTCCCTCCTAGCGGGAGGAACAGATACGCAGTATTTT.

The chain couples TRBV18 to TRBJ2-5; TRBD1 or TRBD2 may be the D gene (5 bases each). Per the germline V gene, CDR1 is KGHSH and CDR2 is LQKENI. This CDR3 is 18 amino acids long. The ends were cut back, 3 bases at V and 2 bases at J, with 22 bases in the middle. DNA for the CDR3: TGTGCCAGCTCACCTACGCCGGTTGGGGGTAGGGAACAAGAGACCCAGTACTTC. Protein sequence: CASSPTPVGGREQETQYF.

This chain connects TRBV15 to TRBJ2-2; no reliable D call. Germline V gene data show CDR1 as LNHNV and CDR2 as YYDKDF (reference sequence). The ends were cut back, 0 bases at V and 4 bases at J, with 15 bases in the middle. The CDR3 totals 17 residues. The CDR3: CATSRDWSPLFTGELFF. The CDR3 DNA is TGTGCCACCAGCAGAGATTGGTCACCTCTATTCACCGGGGAGCTGTTTTTT.

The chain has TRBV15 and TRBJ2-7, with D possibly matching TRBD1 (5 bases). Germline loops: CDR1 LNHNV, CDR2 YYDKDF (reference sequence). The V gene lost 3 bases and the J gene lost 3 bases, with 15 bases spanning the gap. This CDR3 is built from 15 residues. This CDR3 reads CATSRENRIRYEQYF. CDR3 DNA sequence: TGTGCCACCAGCAGGGAAAACAGGATCCGCTACGAGCAGTACTTC.

DNA for the CDR3: TGTGCCAGCAGTGAACGGGGGGCGGGAGCTGGAAACACCATATATTTT. It is translated as CASSERGAGAGNTIYF. This chain links TRBV6-1 with TRBJ1-3; perhaps TRBD1 as D (6 bases). The CDR3 has 16 amino acids. Trimming took off 2 bases at V and 2 bases at J, with 13 bases between the two ends. Germline V lookup: CDR1 MNHNS, CDR2 SASEGT.

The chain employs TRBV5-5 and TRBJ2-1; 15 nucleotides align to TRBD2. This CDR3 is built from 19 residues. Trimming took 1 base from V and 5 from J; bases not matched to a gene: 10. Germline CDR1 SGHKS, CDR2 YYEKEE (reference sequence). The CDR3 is CASSLRIGLAGGANNEQFF. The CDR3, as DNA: TGTGCCAGCAGCTTGCGGATCGGACTAGCGGGAGGGGCAAACAATGAGCAGTTCTTC.